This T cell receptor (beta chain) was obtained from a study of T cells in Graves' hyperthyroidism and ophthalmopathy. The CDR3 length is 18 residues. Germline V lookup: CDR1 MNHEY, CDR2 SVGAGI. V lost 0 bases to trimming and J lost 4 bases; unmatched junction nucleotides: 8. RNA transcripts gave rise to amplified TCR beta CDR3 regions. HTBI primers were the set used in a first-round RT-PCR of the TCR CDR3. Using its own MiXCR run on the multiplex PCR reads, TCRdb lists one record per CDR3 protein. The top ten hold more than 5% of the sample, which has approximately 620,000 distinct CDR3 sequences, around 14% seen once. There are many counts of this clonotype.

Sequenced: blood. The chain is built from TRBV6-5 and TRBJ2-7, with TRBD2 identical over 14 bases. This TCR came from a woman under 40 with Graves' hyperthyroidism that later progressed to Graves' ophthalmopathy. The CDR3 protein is CASSYSMGLAGVAYEQYF. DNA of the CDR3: TGTGCCAGCAGTTACTCGATGGGACTAGCGGGAGTGGCGTACGAGCAGTACTTC.